This T cell receptor beta chain came from a study of T cells expressing NK-cell markers. Study summary: It was from sorted CD3+CD56+NKG2C+, CD3+CD56+NKG2C- and CD3+CD56-NKG2C+ T cells that TCR beta repertoires came. Study-wide results and caveats: Dominant NKG2C+ clonotypes in six donors made up roughly 1.0-7.0% of CD8+ T cells.

Comment on this clonotype: Its specificity is not known.

The CDR3 is made up of 12 amino acids. CDR1 SGDLS and CDR2 YYNGEE come from the germline V gene. Generation of TCR beta cDNA was performed by 5'RACE template switching incorporating UMIs. Reanalyzing the 5' RACE reads, TCRdb keeps one entry per CDR3 protein, without DNA. This sample's table reports over 350,000 distinct CDR3 sequences. The sample was blood T cells: a sorted CD56 or NKG2C T cell subset, CD4+ or CD8+ T cells, or bulk PBMC T cells (not recorded which). This sequence joins TRBV9 and TRBJ2-1. This clonotype originated in a woman in her fifties or sixties in good health. CDR3 sequence reads: CASSRVIYEQFF.